One T cell receptor (beta chain) is described in this entry. Data came from immunoSEQ multiplex PCR; TCRdb stores just in-frame clones and leaves some out. The table has roughly 89,000 clones, around 89% seen once; the top ten hold about 7.7%. The CDR3 has 14 residues. The germline V gene has CDR1 LGHNA and CDR2 YNFKEQ. V lost 4 bases and J lost 2, with 12 bases in between. The data belong to a study of OX40 agonist ivuxolimab in advanced cancers. This TCR came from an adult with an advanced solid tumor such as melanoma, head and neck, liver or kidney cancer. Sequences were derived from CD4+ or CD8+ T cells sorted from blood, sampled in a trial of the OX40 agonist ivuxolimab. The V gene is TRBV4-2, the J gene TRBJ2-7; D not resolved. The CDR3 coding sequence is TGTGCCAGCAGCCCAACCCACGGAACCTACGAGCAGTACTTC. As protein: CASSPTHGTYEQYF.